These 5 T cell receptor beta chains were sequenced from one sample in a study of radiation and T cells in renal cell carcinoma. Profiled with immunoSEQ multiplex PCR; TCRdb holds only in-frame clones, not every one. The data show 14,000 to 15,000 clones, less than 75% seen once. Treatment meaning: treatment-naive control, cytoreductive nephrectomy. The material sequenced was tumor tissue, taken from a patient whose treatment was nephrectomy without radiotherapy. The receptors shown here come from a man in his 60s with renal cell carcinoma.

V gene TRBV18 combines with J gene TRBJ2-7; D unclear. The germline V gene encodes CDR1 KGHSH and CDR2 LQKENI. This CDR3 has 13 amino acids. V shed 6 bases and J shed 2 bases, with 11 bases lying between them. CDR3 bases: TGTGCCAGCTCCCCCGACCGAGCCTACGAGCAGTACTTC. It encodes CASSPDRAYEQYF.

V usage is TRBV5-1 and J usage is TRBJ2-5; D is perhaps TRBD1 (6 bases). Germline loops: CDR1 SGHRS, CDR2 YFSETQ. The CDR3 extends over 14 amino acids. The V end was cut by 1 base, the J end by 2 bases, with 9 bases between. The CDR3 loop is CASSLQGQQETQYF. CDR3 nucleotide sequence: TGCGCCAGCAGCTTGCAGGGGCAGCAAGAGACCCAGTACTTC.

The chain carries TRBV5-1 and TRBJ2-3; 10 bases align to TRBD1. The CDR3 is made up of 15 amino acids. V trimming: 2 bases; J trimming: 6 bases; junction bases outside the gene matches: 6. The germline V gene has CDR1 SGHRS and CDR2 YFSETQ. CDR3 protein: CASSLTGTGEDTQYF. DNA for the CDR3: TGCGCCAGCAGCTTAACCGGGACAGGGGAGGATACGCAGTATTTT.

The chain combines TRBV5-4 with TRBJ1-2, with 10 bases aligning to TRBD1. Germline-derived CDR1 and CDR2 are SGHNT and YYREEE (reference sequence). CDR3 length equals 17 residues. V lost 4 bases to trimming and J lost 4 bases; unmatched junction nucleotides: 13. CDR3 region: CASSPPYGQGEGYGYTF. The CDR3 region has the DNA TGTGCCAGCAGCCCCCCCTACGGACAGGGGGAGGGCTATGGCTACACCTTC.

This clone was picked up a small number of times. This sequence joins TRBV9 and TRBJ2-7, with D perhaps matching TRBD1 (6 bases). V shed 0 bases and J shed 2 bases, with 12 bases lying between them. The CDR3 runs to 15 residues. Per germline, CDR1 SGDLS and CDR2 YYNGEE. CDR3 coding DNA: TGTGCCAGCAGCGTAGGGGATGGGGGCACCTACGAGCAGTACTTC. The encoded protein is CASSVGDGGTYEQYF.